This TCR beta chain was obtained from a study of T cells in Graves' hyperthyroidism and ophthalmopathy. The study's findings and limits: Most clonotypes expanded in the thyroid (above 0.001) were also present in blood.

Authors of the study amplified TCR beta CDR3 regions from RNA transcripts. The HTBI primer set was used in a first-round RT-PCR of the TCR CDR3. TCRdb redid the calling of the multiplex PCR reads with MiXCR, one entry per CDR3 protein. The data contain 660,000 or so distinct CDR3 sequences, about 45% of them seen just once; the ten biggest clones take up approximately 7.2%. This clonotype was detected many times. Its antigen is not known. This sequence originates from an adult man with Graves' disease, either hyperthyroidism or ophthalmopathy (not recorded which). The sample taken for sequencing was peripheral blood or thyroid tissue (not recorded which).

CDR3 amino acids: CASSLVAGAVNTEAFF. The CDR3 DNA sequence: TGTGCCAGCAGCTTAGTAGCAGGGGCCGTGAACACTGAAGCTTTCTTT. The V call is TRBV7-8, the J call TRBJ1-1, with D perhaps matching TRBD1 (6 bases). Per the germline V gene, CDR1 is SGHVS and CDR2 is FQNEAQ. The length of the CDR3 is 16 residues. V lost 1 base, J lost 0 bases, and 12 bases lay in between.